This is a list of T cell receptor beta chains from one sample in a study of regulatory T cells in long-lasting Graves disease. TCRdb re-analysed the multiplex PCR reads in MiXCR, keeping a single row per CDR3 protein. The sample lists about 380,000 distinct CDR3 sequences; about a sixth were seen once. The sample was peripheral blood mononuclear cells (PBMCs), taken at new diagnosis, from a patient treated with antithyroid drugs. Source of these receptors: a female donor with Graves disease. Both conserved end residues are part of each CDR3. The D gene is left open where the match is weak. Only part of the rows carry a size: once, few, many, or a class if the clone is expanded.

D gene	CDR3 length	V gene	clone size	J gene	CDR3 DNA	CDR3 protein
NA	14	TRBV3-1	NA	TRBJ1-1	TGTGCCAGCAGCCCTAACAGGGTGAACACTGAAGCTTTCTTT	CASSPNRVNTEAFF
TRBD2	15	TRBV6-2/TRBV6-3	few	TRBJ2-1	TGTGCCAGCAGTTCCCTACAGCGGGGGGGAAATGAGCAGTTCTTC	CASSSLQRGGNEQFF
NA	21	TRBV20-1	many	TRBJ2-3	TGCAGTGCTAGGTGTAAGGTCGTGTCGTGCCACGGCCAGGGTCGATCGGATACGCAGTATTTT	CSARCKVVSCHGQGRSDTQYF
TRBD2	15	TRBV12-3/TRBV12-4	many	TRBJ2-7	TGTGCCAGCAGCACCCGACTAGCGGGAACCTACGAGCAGTACTTC	CASSTRLAGTYEQYF
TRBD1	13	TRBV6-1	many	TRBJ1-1	TGTGCCAGCAGCCTCGGGACAGCGGCTCCAGCTTTCTTT	CASSLGTAAPAFF
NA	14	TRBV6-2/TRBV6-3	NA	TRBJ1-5	TGTGCCAGCAGTTACTCGACGGGGGGTCAGCCCCAGCATTTT	CASSYSTGGQPQHF
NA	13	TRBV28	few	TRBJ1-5	TGTGCCAGCAGTTTAAGCAGGGGACAGCCCCAGCATTTT	CASSLSRGQPQHF
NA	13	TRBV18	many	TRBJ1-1	TGTGCCAGCTCCTACCAGGAGAACACTGAAGCTTTCTTT	CASSYQENTEAFF
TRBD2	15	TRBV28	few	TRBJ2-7	TGTGCCAGCAGATCGGGGACTAGCGGCTCCTACGAGCAGTACTTC	CASRSGTSGSYEQYF
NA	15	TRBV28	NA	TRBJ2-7	TGTGCCAGCAGTCTAGGGCAGCGGTTCTCCTACGAGCAGTACTTC	CASSLGQRFSYEQYF
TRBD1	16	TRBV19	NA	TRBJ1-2	TGTGCCAATAGTTTACCAAGCCGGGACAGGGCTAGTGGCTACACCTTC	CANSLPSRDRASGYTF
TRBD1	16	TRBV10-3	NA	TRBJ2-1	TGTGCCATCAGGGGACAGGATAGGTCCCTGGGCAATGAGCAGTTCTTC	CAIRGQDRSLGNEQFF
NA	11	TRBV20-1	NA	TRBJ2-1	TGCAGTGCTAGACTATTTAATGAGCAGCTCTTC	CSARLFNEQLF
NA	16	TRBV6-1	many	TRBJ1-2	TGTGCCAGCAGTGCTGATAATGGGGTAACCCACTATGGCTACACCTTC	CASSADNGVTHYGYTF
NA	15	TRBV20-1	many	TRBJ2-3	TGCAGTGCTAGTTCGGGGGTCCCCAGCACAGATACGCAGTATTTT	CSASSGVPSTDTQYF
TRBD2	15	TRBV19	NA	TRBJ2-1	TGTGCCAGTAGTATAACGTTCGCGGAAGCGGGAGTGATGTTCTTC	CASSITFAEAGVMFF
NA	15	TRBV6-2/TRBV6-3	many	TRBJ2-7	TGTGCCAGCAGTCCCGGACCTTCCGGCCCCTACGAGCAGTACTTC	CASSPGPSGPYEQYF
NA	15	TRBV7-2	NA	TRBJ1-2	TGTGCCAGCAGCCCCTCTCGTTCCGGAAATCATGGCTACACCTTC	CASSPSRSGNHGYTF
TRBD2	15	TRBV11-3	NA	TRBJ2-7	TGTGCCAGCAGCTTTGCGGGACTAGCGGGAGAGGAGCAGTACTTC	CASSFAGLAGEEQYF
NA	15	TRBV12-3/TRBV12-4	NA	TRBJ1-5	TGTGCCAGCAGTTTAGGGACGGCCTCATTTGGGCCCCAGCATTTT	CASSLGTASFGPQHF
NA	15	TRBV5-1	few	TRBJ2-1	TGCGCCAGCAGCTTAGCTTCCGGACATAACAATGAGCAGTTCTTC	CASSLASGHNNEQFF
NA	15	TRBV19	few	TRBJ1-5	TGTGCCAGTAGTATAGGGAAGAATAAGGATCAGCCCCAGCATTTT	CASSIGKNKDQPQHF
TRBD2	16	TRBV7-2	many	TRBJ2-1	TGTGCCAGCAGCTCCTTAGCGGGGACTAGCGGGAATGAGCAGTTCTTC	CASSSLAGTSGNEQFF
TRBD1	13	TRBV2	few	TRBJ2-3	TGTGCCAGCAGTTCGTCAGGGGGCGATACGCAGTATTTT	CASSSSGGDTQYF
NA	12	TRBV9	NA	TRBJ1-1	TGTGCCAGCAGCTCCCCCTTGGGGGAAGCTTTCTTT	CASSSPLGEAFF
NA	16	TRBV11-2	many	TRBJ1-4	TGTGCCAGCAGCTTATTCGTAGGGGCAACTAATGAAAAACTGTTTTTT	CASSLFVGATNEKLFF
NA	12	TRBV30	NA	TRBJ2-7	TGTGCCTGGAGTCCGAGTGTCTACGAGCAGTACTTC	CAWSPSVYEQYF
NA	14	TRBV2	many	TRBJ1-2	TGTGCCAGCAGTGCGCCGGACCAGGGGTATGGCTACACCTTC	CASSAPDQGYGYTF
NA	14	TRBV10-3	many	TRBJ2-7	TGTGCCATCAGTGAGTCGGGACAAACCTACGAGCAGTACTTC	CAISESGQTYEQYF
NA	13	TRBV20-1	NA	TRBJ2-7	TGCAGTGCCGAAACACCAACCTCCTACGAGCAGTACTTC	CSAETPTSYEQYF
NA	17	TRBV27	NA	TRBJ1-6	TGTGCCAGCAGCGAGACAGGACCGGGCATTGGGGATTCACCCCTCCACTTT	CASSETGPGIGDSPLHF
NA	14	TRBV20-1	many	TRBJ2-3	TGCAGTGCCTCGGGGGGCTATATCACAGATACGCAGTATTTT	CSASGGYITDTQYF
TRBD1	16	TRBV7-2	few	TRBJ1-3	TGTGCCAGCAGCTTAGCGCGACAGGGAGCTGGAAACACCATATATTTT	CASSLARQGAGNTIYF
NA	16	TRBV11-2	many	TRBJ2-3	TGTGCCAGCAGCTTAGATTCAGCACAGGGTCTCGGTACGCAGTATTTT	CASSLDSAQGLGTQYF
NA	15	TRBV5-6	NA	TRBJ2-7	TGTGCCAGCAGCTTGTTCTCTCTATACTCCTACGAGCAGTACTTC	CASSLFSLYSYEQYF
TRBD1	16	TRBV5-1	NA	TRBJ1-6	TGCGCCAGCAGTGTTCCGGGACAGGGGAGAAATTCACCCCTCCACTTT	CASSVPGQGRNSPLHF